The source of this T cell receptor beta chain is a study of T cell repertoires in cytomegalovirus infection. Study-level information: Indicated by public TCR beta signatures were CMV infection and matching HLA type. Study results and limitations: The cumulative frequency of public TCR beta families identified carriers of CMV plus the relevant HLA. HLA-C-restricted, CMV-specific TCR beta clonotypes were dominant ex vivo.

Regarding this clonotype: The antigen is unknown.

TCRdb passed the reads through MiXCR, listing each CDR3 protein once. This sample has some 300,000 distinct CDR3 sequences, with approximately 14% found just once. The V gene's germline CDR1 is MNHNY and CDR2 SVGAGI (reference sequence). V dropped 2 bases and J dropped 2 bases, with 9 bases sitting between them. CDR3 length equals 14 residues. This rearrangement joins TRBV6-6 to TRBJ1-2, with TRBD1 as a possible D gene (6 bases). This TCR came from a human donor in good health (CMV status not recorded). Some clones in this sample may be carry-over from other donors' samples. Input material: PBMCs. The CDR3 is CASSYLGGNYGYTF. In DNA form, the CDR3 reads TGTGCCAGCAGTTACCTAGGGGGGAACTATGGCTACACCTTC.